In this sample, the clone carrying this TCR beta chain turned up many times. The antigen remains unidentified. This specimen belongs to a study of T cells in Graves' hyperthyroidism and ophthalmopathy. The CDR3 extends over 16 amino acids. Germline loops: CDR1 SEHNR, CDR2 FQNEAQ (reference sequence). Deletions cut 8 bases from V and 2 bases from J, with 19 bases between. TCR beta CDR3 sequences were amplified from RNA transcripts. First-round RT-PCR targeting the TCR CDR3 was performed with the HTBI primer set. TCRdb independently ran MiXCR on the multiplex PCR reads; one entry per CDR3 protein. The sample shows approximately 400,000 distinct CDR3 sequences, roughly 14% of them seen only once. Study-level results: Among thyroid clonotypes expanded above 0.001, most also appeared in blood.

The sequence came from a man aged 25 to 40 with Graves' hyperthyroidism that later progressed to Graves' ophthalmopathy. The source material was blood. The rearrangement links TRBV7-9 to TRBJ1-5; D may be TRBD1 (6 bases). DNA of the CDR3: TGTGCCAGCCAGGCCTCGGGACATTTCGGCAATCAGCCCCAGCATTTT. Protein sequence: CASQASGHFGNQPQHF.